Below are 30 T cell receptor beta chains sequenced from a single sample in a study of blood T cell repertoires in COVID-19. Clones were sequenced by immunoSEQ multiplex PCR, and TCRdb holds only the in-frame ones, with some missing. Altogether 35,000 to 45,000 clones are present, roughly 93% being singletons, with the ten largest covering 8% to 9.5%. What was sequenced was peripheral blood. The origin of the receptors is a man over 45 with active COVID-19.

The chain carries TRBV5-1 and TRBJ2-1; the D is unclear. CDR3 length equals 13 residues. V shed 2 bases and J shed 9 bases, with 12 bases lying between them. CDR1 is SGHRS and CDR2 is YFSETQ in the germline V gene. The CDR3 DNA follows: TGCGCCAGCAGCTTCGATTCACCCAGTGAGCAGTTCTTC. The encoded protein is CASSFDSPSEQFF.

The chain employs TRBV4-1 and TRBJ1-5; weak D call: TRBD1 (5 bases). The length of the CDR3 is 15 residues. Germline-derived CDR1 and CDR2 are MGHRA and YSYEKL. Trimming removed 1 base at V and 4 bases at J, with 11 bases between. The DNA of the CDR3 is TGCGCCAGCAGCCAAGTTTGGCAGGGTAATCAGCCCCAGCATTTT. This encodes CASSQVWQGNQPQHF.

This chain links TRBV5-1 with TRBJ2-3; D remains ambiguous. V lost 7 bases to trimming and J lost 0 bases, with 15 bases between them. Germline V gene sequence: CDR1 SGHRS, CDR2 YFSETQ. This CDR3 region has 15 residues. CDR3 coding DNA: TGCGCCAGCCGTAAGACGGGTTCTAGCACAGATACGCAGTATTTT. It is translated as CASRKTGSSTDTQYF.

The V gene is TRBV5-1, the J gene TRBJ2-7; 7 nucleotides agree with TRBD1. Germline V gene sequence: CDR1 SGHRS, CDR2 YFSETQ. This CDR3 is built from 15 residues. The V gene end was trimmed by 2 bases and the J gene end by 0 bases; junction bases not matched to a gene: 5. The CDR3, as DNA: TGCGCCAGCAGCTTTCGGACAGGTAGCTCCTACGAGCAGTACTTC. Encoded protein: CASSFRTGSSYEQYF.

This clone was counted a single time. This sequence joins TRBV11-2 and TRBJ2-1; the match to TRBD2 covers 14 bases. The CDR3 is 15 amino acids. Germline assignment: CDR1 SGHAT and CDR2 FQNNGV. The ends lost 6 bases at V and 8 bases at J; junction bases unmatched: 6. The CDR3 region has the DNA TGTGCCAGCAGGGCGACTAGCGGGAGGGCCCATGAGCAGTTCTTC. This gives the protein CASRATSGRAHEQFF.

The chain is built from TRBV28 and TRBJ2-2; D gene uncertain. Per the germline V gene, CDR1 is MDHEN and CDR2 is SYDVKM. Trimming shortened V by 10 bases and J by 5 bases, and 8 bases separated the two germline ends. CDR3 length: 11 amino acids. The CDR3 region is CATYGTGELFF. The CDR3 DNA is TGTGCCACCTACGGGACCGGGGAGCTGTTTTTT.

The rearrangement uses TRBV3-1 (or the pseudogene TRBV3-2) and TRBJ1-1; D is unclear. CDR3 length: 13 residues. The germline V gene encodes CDR1 LGHDT and CDR2 YNNKEL (reference sequence). V gave up 4 bases and J gave up 3 bases, with 9 bases separating them. This chain's CDR3 is CASSLGLDTEAFF. The CDR3 region has the DNA TGTGCCAGCAGCCTCGGACTTGACACTGAAGCTTTCTTT.

V gene TRBV29-1 combines with J gene TRBJ2-1; TRBD2 matches 8 bases. Germline CDR1 SQVTM, CDR2 ANQGSEA. The trim removed 2 bases at V and 4 bases at J, leaving 4 bases unmatched. This CDR3 has 14 amino acids. In DNA form, the CDR3 reads TGCAGCGTTGAATATAGCGGGACATACAATGAGCAGTTCTTC. Translated: CSVEYSGTYNEQFF.

The CDR3: CASSLTGSYGYTF. CDR3 coding DNA: TGTGCCAGCAGCTTGACAGGGAGTTATGGCTACACCTTC. V gene TRBV7-3 combines with J gene TRBJ1-2; 7 positions match TRBD1. V shed 3 bases and J 5 bases; nucleotides not matched to a gene: 3. The CDR3 loop spans 13 amino acids. Germline V gene lookup returns CDR1 SGHTA and CDR2 FQGTGA.

This rearrangement joins TRBV19 to TRBJ1-1; no definite D call. The CDR3 has 13 residues. The germline V gene encodes CDR1 LNHDA and CDR2 SQIVND (reference sequence). Trimming pared 7 bases from V and 1 base from J, leaving 10 bases between. The chain's CDR3 is CASIFRWNTEAFF. DNA of the CDR3: TGTGCCAGTATTTTCCGGTGGAACACTGAAGCTTTCTTT.

The V call is TRBV5-6, the J call TRBJ1-1; a possible D gene is TRBD1 (6 bases). CDR3 size: 14 residues. CDR1 is SGHDT and CDR2 is YYEEEE in the germline V gene. Trimming removed 3 bases from V and 3 bases from J, with 12 bases in between. This CDR3 reads CASSSYRVYTEAFF. The CDR3 nucleotides are TGTGCCAGCAGCTCTTACAGGGTCTACACTGAAGCTTTCTTT.

This clone was detected only once. The V and J genes are TRBV19 and TRBJ1-4; tentative D call: TRBD1 (6 bases). V gave up 8 bases and J gave up 8 bases, with 21 bases separating them. CDR3 size: 15 residues. Germline-derived CDR1 and CDR2 are LNHDA and SQIVND (reference sequence). This CDR3 reads CASGQGPKTSEKLFF. CDR3 nucleotides: TGTGCCAGTGGGCAGGGGCCCAAAACAAGCGAAAAACTGTTTTTT.

This clone was counted a single time. The same CDR3 can be traced to other DNA sequences in this sample. V usage is TRBV7-9 and J usage is TRBJ1-1; TRBD1 aligns across 7 bases. CDR1 is SEHNR and CDR2 is FQNEAQ in the germline V gene (reference sequence). V was clipped by 3 bases and J by 3 bases; unmatched bases: 1. CDR3 size: 13 residues. The CDR3 coding sequence is TGTGCCAGCAGCTTGGGACAGCACACTGAAGCTTTCTTT. This encodes CASSLGQHTEAFF.

CDR3 nucleotides: TGTGCCAGCAGCTTACCTAAAGACAGGTCGAATTCACCCCTCCACTTT. It translates to CASSLPKDRSNSPLHF. The chain has TRBV7-8 and TRBJ1-6, with D perhaps matching TRBD1 (6 bases). Germline CDR1 and CDR2: SGHVS and FQNEAQ. The CDR3 is 16 amino acids. The ends were cut back, 2 bases at V and 7 bases at J, with 15 bases in the middle.

V is TRBV19 and J is TRBJ1-2; D is possibly TRBD1 (5 bases). This CDR3 region has 12 residues. V lost 6 bases, J lost 4 bases, and 9 bases lay in between. Germline V lookup: CDR1 LNHDA, CDR2 SQIVND (reference sequence). CDR3 amino acids: CASRKGLYGYTF. The CDR3 nucleotides are TGTGCCAGTAGGAAGGGACTCTATGGCTACACCTTC. The whole variable domain, filled in from reference TRBV19 and TRBJ1-2, reads DGGITQSPKYLFRKEGQNVTLSCEQNLNHDAMYWYRQDPGQGLRLIYYSQIVNDFQKGDIAEGYSVSREKKESFPLTVTSAQKNPTAFYLCASRKGLYGYTFGSGTRLTVV.

The genes are TRBV2 and TRBJ1-6; TRBD1 agrees at 8 bases. CDR1 and CDR2 from the germline V gene are SNHLY and FYNNEI. The CDR3 spans 16 residues. The J segment lost 5 bases and the V segment lost 6 bases, leaving 9 bases of the junction unmatched. As DNA, the CDR3 is TGTGCCAGCAGCGAAAGAGGGACAGGCAATAATTCACCCCTCCACTTT. It is translated as CASSERGTGNNSPLHF.

The J gene is TRBJ2-1, the V gene TRBV29-1; perhaps TRBD2 as D (6 bases). V dropped 4 bases and J dropped 5 bases, with 12 bases sitting between them. The CDR3 is made up of 13 amino acids. CDR1 and CDR2 (germline): SQVTM, ANQGSEA. CDR3 in DNA: TGCAGCGTTGGGCCCGGGGGAGACAATGAGCAGTTCTTC. Translation gives CSVGPGGDNEQFF.

This rearrangement joins TRBV13 to TRBJ2-7; maybe TRBD2 (6 bases). Germline V gene lookup returns CDR1 PRHDT and CDR2 FYEKMQ (reference sequence). V was shortened by 5 bases and J by 1 base, with 9 bases between the two germline ends. The CDR3 has 13 amino acids. The chain's CDR3 is CASSATRSYEQYF. The CDR3 nucleotides are TGTGCCAGCAGCGCGACTAGGTCCTACGAGCAGTACTTC.

This clone has a single count. The chain is built from TRBV27 and TRBJ2-2, with TRBD2 matching over 14 bases. CDR1 is MNHEY, CDR2 SMNVEV, per germline (reference sequence). The ends lost 2 bases at V and 7 bases at J; junction bases unmatched: 0. This CDR3 has 15 amino acids. As DNA, the CDR3 is TGTGCCAGCAGTTTAGGACTAGCGGGAGGCGGGGAGCTGTTTTTT. It codes for CASSLGLAGGGELFF.

The V and J genes are TRBV11-2 and TRBJ1-5; maybe TRBD1 (6 bases). CDR1 and CDR2 from the germline V gene are SGHAT and FQNNGV. The V end was cut by 2 bases, the J end by 3 bases, with 8 bases between. This CDR3 contains 14 residues. The CDR3 here is CASSLSGVNQPQHF. Here the CDR3 DNA reads TGTGCCAGCAGCTTATCAGGGGTCAATCAGCCCCAGCATTTT. The full variable domain, completed using reference TRBV11-2 and TRBJ1-5, is EAGVAQSPRYKIIEKRQSVAFWCNPISGHATLYWYQQILGQGPKLLIQFQNNGVVDDSQLPKDRFSAERLKGVDSTLKIQPAKLEDSAVYLCASSLSGVNQPQHFGDGTRLSIL.

CDR3 loop: CASSIERGRAGYTF. CDR3 DNA sequence: TGTGCCAGTAGTATAGAAAGGGGAAGGGCTGGCTACACCTTC. The genes are TRBV19 and TRBJ1-2, with D tentatively TRBD1 (5 bases). Germline V lookup: CDR1 LNHDA, CDR2 SQIVND (reference sequence). Trimming took 0 bases from V and 7 from J, leaving 12 bases between them. The CDR3 is made up of 14 amino acids. Based on the CDR3 plus reference TRBV19 and TRBJ1-2, the full variable domain is DGGITQSPKYLFRKEGQNVTLSCEQNLNHDAMYWYRQDPGQGLRLIYYSQIVNDFQKGDIAEGYSVSREKKESFPLTVTSAQKNPTAFYLCASSIERGRAGYTFGSGTRLTVV.

This chain joins TRBV5-1 and TRBJ2-2, with no clear D. The ends were cut back, 4 bases at V and 5 bases at J, with 18 bases in the middle. This CDR3 has 16 residues. Germline CDR1 reads SGHRS; CDR2 reads YFSETQ. The CDR3 region has the DNA TGCGCCAGCAGCCCGCTAAACTCTTCCTTGACCGGGGAGCTGTTTTTT. This gives the protein CASSPLNSSLTGELFF.

This clone came up a few times. This sequence joins TRBV28 and TRBJ2-7; TRBD1 might be the D (6 bases). Germline-derived CDR1 and CDR2 are MDHEN and SYDVKM. CDR3 length: 14 amino acids. V was cut by 3 bases and J by 3 bases, with 12 bases left in between. The CDR3 loop is CASSLTEGDYEQYF. The CDR3 coding sequence is TGTGCCAGCAGTTTGACCGAGGGGGACTACGAGCAGTACTTC.

The chain recombines TRBV11-2 with TRBJ2-1; possible D gene TRBD2, 6 bases. The CDR3 covers 15 residues. Deletions cut 5 bases from V and 2 bases from J, with 13 bases between. Looked up from germline, CDR1 is SGHAT and CDR2 is FQNNGV. The CDR3 loop reads CASSVRGGTYNEQFF. The DNA for the CDR3 is TGTGCCAGCAGCGTCCGAGGCGGGACCTACAATGAGCAGTTCTTC.

The chain uses TRBV7-9 and TRBJ1-5; D remains ambiguous. CDR3 length: 13 residues. Trimming removed 3 bases from V and 1 base from J, with 4 bases in between. Germline loops: CDR1 SEHNR, CDR2 FQNEAQ (reference sequence). The CDR3 loop is CASSFGSNQPQHF. The CDR3 region has the DNA TGTGCCAGCAGCTTTGGCAGCAATCAGCCCCAGCATTTT.

J is TRBJ2-2 and V is TRBV9, with D possibly TRBD1 on 5 matching bases. The germline V and J ends were trimmed by 4 bases and 4 bases, with 14 bases remaining between them. The CDR3 has 15 amino acids. Per the germline V gene, CDR1 is SGDLS and CDR2 is YYNGEE. CDR3 sequence: CASSKRQPGTGELFF. In DNA, the CDR3 is TGTGCCAGCAGCAAAAGACAGCCCGGCACCGGGGAGCTGTTTTTT. Full variable domain (remainder filled in from reference TRBV9 and TRBJ2-2): DSGVTQTPKHLITATGQRVTLRCSPRSGDLSVYWYQQSLDQGLQFLIQYYNGEERAKGNILERFSAQQFPDLHSELNLSSLELGDSALYFCASSKRQPGTGELFFGEGSRLTVL.

The chain combines TRBV7-2 with TRBJ2-7, with a possible D match to TRBD2 (6 bases). The ends were cut back, 6 bases at V and 0 bases at J, with 12 bases in the middle. The CDR3 length is 14 residues. In germline, CDR1 is SGHTA, CDR2 FQGNSA. The CDR3 bases are TGTGCCAGCAGGTTGGGGGGAAGCTCCTACGAGCAGTACTTC. It codes for CASRLGGSSYEQYF. The complete variable domain, with remaining parts taken from reference TRBV7-2 and TRBJ2-7, reads GAGVSQSPSNKVTEKGKDVELRCDPISGHTALYWYRQSLGQGLEFLIYFQGNSAPDKSGLPSDRFSAERTGGSVSTLTIQRTQQEDSAVYLCASRLGGSSYEQYFGPGTRLTVT.

CDR3 residues: CASSFLSGGDTDTQYF. The CDR3 DNA reads TGTGCCAGCAGTTTCCTCAGCGGAGGGGACACAGATACGCAGTATTTT. This chain links TRBV28 with TRBJ2-3; possibly TRBD2 for D (6 bases). The CDR3 is made up of 16 amino acids. Germline CDR1 and CDR2: MDHEN and SYDVKM. V was shortened by 3 bases and J by 2 bases, with 15 bases between the two germline ends.

DNA of the CDR3: TGTGCCAGCAGCTGGGACAGAGAAGCTTTCTTT. This encodes CASSWDREAFF. This chain joins TRBV5-6 and TRBJ1-1; TRBD1 aligns across 7 bases. The CDR3 covers 11 residues. The V and J ends lost 3 bases and 8 bases, in that order; junction bases with no gene match: 1. In germline, CDR1 is SGHDT, CDR2 YYEEEE.

The rearrangement links TRBV6-6 to TRBJ2-7; 7 bases align to TRBD2. V was pared by 1 base and J by 5 bases, with 5 bases of the junction left unmatched. Germline V CDR1 and CDR2: MNHNY, SVGAGI (reference sequence). There are 14 residues in the CDR3. As DNA, the CDR3 is TGTGCCAGCAGTTACTGGGGGACTAACGACGAGCAGTACTTC. Translating gives CASSYWGTNDEQYF.